The next 24 T cell receptor beta chains were all read from a single sample in a study of blood T cell repertoires in COVID-19. Profiled with immunoSEQ multiplex PCR; TCRdb holds only in-frame clones, not every one. Of over 450,000 clones detected, 70% to 90% appear once; the ten largest clones hold around 7.8%. Sequencing was performed on peripheral blood. All receptors come from a woman in her fifties or sixties with COVID-19, enrolled during active disease.

V gene TRBV6-2 or TRBV6-3 combines with J gene TRBJ1-2; the D gene is possibly TRBD1 (6 bases). V was cut by 6 bases and J by 3 bases, with 11 bases left in between. The CDR3 covers 13 residues. The V gene's germline CDR1 is MNHEY and CDR2 SVGEGT. CDR3 sequence reads: CASSRPGDYGYTF. Written as DNA, the CDR3 is TGTGCCAGCAGCCGTCCAGGGGACTATGGCTACACCTTC.

V gene TRBV5-8 combines with J gene TRBJ1-1, with 7 bases aligning to TRBD1. Germline trimming cut 0 bases from V and 8 bases from J; bases unmatched to any gene: 7. This CDR3 has 14 residues. From germline, CDR1 is SGHTS and CDR2 YDEGEE. This chain's CDR3 is CASSLDGQDLEAFF. CDR3 in DNA: TGTGCCAGCAGCTTGGACGGACAGGATTTAGAAGCTTTCTTT.

The V gene is TRBV5-4, the J gene TRBJ1-6, with TRBD1 identical over 7 bases. Per the germline V gene, CDR1 is SGHNT and CDR2 is YYREEE (reference sequence). The CDR3 is 15 amino acids. The J segment lost 5 bases and the V segment lost 4 bases, leaving 6 bases of the junction unmatched. CDR3 amino acids: CASSLRQGNNSPLHF. CDR3 nucleotide sequence: TGTGCCAGCAGCCTGCGACAGGGCAATAATTCACCCCTCCACTTT.

The rearrangement links TRBV15 to TRBJ2-7; D possibly corresponds to TRBD2 (5 bases). The germline V gene encodes CDR1 LNHNV and CDR2 YYDKDF (reference sequence). V shed 1 base and J shed 6 bases, with 16 bases lying between them. The CDR3 is made up of 15 amino acids. The CDR3 region has the DNA TGTGCCACCAGCAGAGGTCTGTTCGCGGGCCCCGAGCAGTACTTC. It specifies CATSRGLFAGPEQYF.

V usage is TRBV5-1 and J usage is TRBJ1-1, with D possibly matching TRBD1 (6 bases). CDR1 and CDR2 (germline): SGHRS, YFSETQ. V was pared by 4 bases and J by 1 base, with 14 bases between. The CDR3 has 15 residues. The CDR3 loop is CASSPGQGRNTEAFF. The CDR3 coding sequence is TGCGCCAGCAGCCCAGGGCAGGGGAGGAACACTGAAGCTTTCTTT.

The gene calls are TRBV18 and TRBJ2-7; TRBD1 matches 7 bases. J was trimmed by 3 bases and V by 1 base; bases with no gene match: 3. The CDR3 is 14 residues long. The germline gives CDR1 KGHSH, CDR2 LQKENI. CDR3 bases: TGTGCCAGCTCACCACGACAGGGTGACTACGAGCAGTACTTC. Translating it yields CASSPRQGDYEQYF.

Notes on this clone: The identical CDR3 is also encoded by other nucleotide sequences in the sample. The chain joins TRBV6-5 to TRBJ2-7; 8 bases line up with TRBD1. With 6 bases clipped from V and 5 bases from J, the junction kept 3 bases outside the gene matches. CDR3 length: 12 amino acids. In germline, CDR1 is MNHEY, CDR2 SVGAGI. The CDR3 region has the DNA TGTGCCAGCAGCAGGACAGGGAACGAGCAGTACTTC. It encodes CASSRTGNEQYF.

This clone has a single count. The chain joins TRBV6-5 to TRBJ1-6, with D perhaps TRBD1 (6 bases). The CDR3 is 13 residues long. Trimming shortened V by 7 bases and J by 13 bases, and 17 bases separated the two germline ends. Per germline, CDR1 MNHEY and CDR2 SVGAGI. The CDR3 here is CASISLGATPLHF. The CDR3 DNA follows: TGTGCCAGCATTAGCCTGGGGGCAACGCCCCTCCACTTT.

The chain recombines TRBV27 with TRBJ2-1; 8 bases are shared with TRBD2. Germline V gives CDR1 MNHEY, CDR2 SMNVEV (reference sequence). With V trimmed by 4 bases and J by 10 bases, 12 bases remained unmatched. The CDR3 loop spans 15 amino acids. CDR3 residues: CASSSPASIAGEQFF. The CDR3 DNA sequence: TGTGCCAGCAGTTCACCGGCCTCAATAGCGGGAGAGCAGTTCTTC.

V and J are TRBV9 and TRBJ1-2, with no clear D. Between the trimmed V and J ends, which lost 0 bases and 5 bases, there was a span of 8 bases. Germline CDR1 and CDR2: SGDLS and YYNGEE. The CDR3 is 13 residues long. The CDR3 spells CASSVEGGYGYTF. CDR3 nucleotide sequence: TGTGCCAGCAGCGTAGAAGGAGGGTATGGCTACACCTTC. The full variable domain, rest sourced from reference TRBV9 and TRBJ1-2, is DSGVTQTPKHLITATGQRVTLRCSPRSGDLSVYWYQQSLDQGLQFLIQYYNGEERAKGNILERFSAQQFPDLHSELNLSSLELGDSALYFCASSVEGGYGYTFGSGTRLTVV.

The chain uses TRBV9 and TRBJ2-6; a weak D match, TRBD1 (5 bases). This CDR3 has 18 residues. Germline lookup yields CDR1 SGDLS and CDR2 YYNGEE. V lost 3 bases and J lost 3, with 19 bases in between. This CDR3 is CASSDSHSWGDGANVLTF. CDR3 sequence (DNA): TGTGCCAGCAGCGACAGCCATAGTTGGGGCGATGGGGCCAACGTCCTGACTTTC.

The gene calls are TRBV10-2 and TRBJ1-5; 8 positions match TRBD1. The CDR3 contains 15 residues. Germline assignment: CDR1 WSHSY and CDR2 SAAADI. CDR3 DNA: TGCCCCGGGGAGGGCAGGGGGCATTCAAAGCAGCCCCAGCATTTT. Protein sequence: CPGEGRGHSKQPQHF.

The gene calls are TRBV12-3 or TRBV12-4 and TRBJ1-2, with D unresolved. V shed 1 base and J shed 8 bases, with 8 bases lying between them. This CDR3 is 12 amino acids long. CDR3 residues: CASSLGPSGYTF. The CDR3 DNA reads as TGTGCCAGCAGTTTAGGGCCCTCCGGCTACACCTTC.

The genes are TRBV3-1 (or the pseudogene TRBV3-2) and TRBJ2-7; perhaps TRBD1 as D (5 bases). V was trimmed by 7 bases and J by 2 bases, leaving 9 bases between them. This CDR3 comprises 12 residues. Germline loops: CDR1 LGHDT, CDR2 YNNKEL (reference sequence). CDR3 coding DNA: TGTGCCAGCAAAGGGGCGACCTACGAGCAGTACTTC. Its translation is CASKGATYEQYF.

V is TRBV19 and J is TRBJ2-2; TRBD2 might be the D (5 bases). V was shortened by 1 base and J by 0 bases, with 9 bases between the two germline ends. Germline CDR1 LNHDA, CDR2 SQIVND (reference sequence). The CDR3 runs to 16 residues. The CDR3 loop reads CASSIGGFANTGELFF. The CDR3 DNA is TGTGCCAGTAGTATAGGAGGGTTCGCGAACACCGGGGAGCTGTTTTTT.

The chain combines TRBV19 with TRBJ1-6; 9 bases align to TRBD1. Germline CDR1 LNHDA, CDR2 SQIVND (reference sequence). The CDR3 spans 15 residues. V lost 5 bases and J lost 6; bases outside the gene matches: 5. The CDR3 DNA follows: TGTGCCAGTAGTTTTACACAGGGGGCTAATTCACCCCTCCACTTT. Protein sequence: CASSFTQGANSPLHF.

The genes are TRBV7-7 and TRBJ1-6; 8 nucleotides agree with TRBD1. There are 15 residues in the CDR3. V lost 3 bases to trimming and J lost 5 bases; unmatched junction nucleotides: 3. CDR1 is SSHAT, CDR2 FNYEAQ, per germline (reference sequence). The CDR3 DNA reads as TGTGCCAGCAGCTTGACAGGGGTGGATAATTCACCCCTCCACTTT. It yields the protein CASSLTGVDNSPLHF.

The chain carries TRBV5-1 and TRBJ2-3; D may be TRBD1 (6 bases). V lost 3 bases and J 2 bases, leaving 13 bases between the germline ends. Germline values: CDR1 SGHRS, CDR2 YFSETQ. The CDR3 totals 15 residues. For the CDR3, the DNA is TGCGCCAGCAGCTCCCTCTCAGGGGACACAGATACGCAGTATTTT. This translates into CASSSLSGDTDTQYF.

The chain employs TRBV6-2 or TRBV6-3 and TRBJ2-3; D is perhaps TRBD2 (7 bases). This CDR3 has 16 residues. The germline V gene has CDR1 MNHEY and CDR2 SVGEGT. The V end lost 2 bases, the J end lost 1 base, and 13 bases lay between the germline ends. Here the CDR3 DNA reads TGTGCCAGCAGTTACCGGGGGGCCCCTGGCACAGATACGCAGTATTTT. Protein sequence: CASSYRGAPGTDTQYF.

V is TRBV19 and J is TRBJ2-3; 11 bases agree with TRBD2. The CDR3 covers 16 residues. V trimming: 3 bases; J trimming: 5 bases; junction bases outside the gene matches: 7. Germline V gene data show CDR1 as LNHDA and CDR2 as SQIVND (reference sequence). The CDR3 sequence: CASSMSTSGGRDTQYF. CDR3 DNA: TGTGCCAGTAGTATGTCTACTAGCGGGGGACGAGATACGCAGTATTTT.

This sequence joins TRBV4-1 and TRBJ2-1; TRBD2 agrees at 8 bases. Germline V gene lookup returns CDR1 MGHRA and CDR2 YSYEKL. V gave up 0 bases and J gave up 4 bases; unmatched junction bases: 8. The CDR3 length is 17 residues. CDR3 DNA: TGCGCCAGCAGCCAAGATAGGGGCGGGGGGACTTACAATGAGCAGTTCTTC. Amino acids: CASSQDRGGGTYNEQFF.

In DNA, the CDR3 is TGCGCCAGCAGCGATGGGTCCTCATCGCAGGGGGCTAGGGATACGCAGTATTTT. The encoded protein is CASSDGSSSQGARDTQYF. The rearrangement joins TRBV5-1 to TRBJ2-3, with 8 bases fitting TRBD1. Per the germline V gene, CDR1 is SGHRS and CDR2 is YFSETQ. The CDR3 extends over 18 amino acids. V was clipped by 4 bases and J by 6 bases; unmatched bases: 19.

J is TRBJ1-1 and V is TRBV30; no definite D call. The CDR3 covers 16 residues. The V end lost 0 bases, the J end lost 1 base, and 15 bases lay between the germline ends. In germline, CDR1 is GTSNPN, CDR2 SVGIG (reference sequence). The CDR3 DNA sequence: TGTGCCTGGAGTGTTTGGTCGGGTCGCGGGAACACTGAAGCTTTCTTT. Its protein product is CAWSVWSGRGNTEAFF.

The V and J genes are TRBV5-4 and TRBJ1-2, with D unclear. Germline CDR1 is SGHNT and CDR2 is YYREEE (reference sequence). This CDR3 is 16 amino acids long. The germline V and J ends were trimmed by 0 bases and 0 bases, with 12 bases remaining between them. The CDR3 sequence: CASSLEGRKANYGYTF. In DNA form, the CDR3 reads TGTGCCAGCAGCTTGGAAGGGAGGAAAGCTAACTATGGCTACACCTTC.